This entry lists 16 T cell receptor beta chains sequenced from one sample in a study of molecular identifiers for immune sequencing clone quantification. TCRdb redid the calling of the PCR reads with MiXCR, one entry per CDR3 protein. The sample includes about 630,000 distinct CDR3 sequences, over 25% seen only once; the top ten take about 0.78%. The source material was naive CD8+ T cells from blood, with Jurkat cell RNA spiked in. Subset denoted: FACS-sorted CD8+CD4-CCR7+CD45RA+ naive T cells. These receptors were taken from a human donor in good health. Some libraries in this study had Jurkat cell RNA spiked in.

There are many counts of this clonotype. V is TRBV13 and J is TRBJ2-2, with D perhaps matching TRBD1 (5 bases). The V gene lost 5 bases and the J gene lost 7 bases, with 8 bases spanning the gap. The CDR3 length is 12 residues. Germline CDR1 and CDR2: PRHDT and FYEKMQ (reference sequence). Written as DNA, the CDR3 is TGTGCCAGCAGCCCCCAGGGCGGGGAGCTGTTTTTT. It is translated as CASSPQGGELFF. The variable domain in full, with the rest retrieved from reference TRBV13 and TRBJ2-2, is AAGVIQSPRHLIKEKRETATLKCYPIPRHDTVYWYQQGPGQDPQFLISFYEKMQSDKGSIPDRFSAQQFSDYHSELNMSSLELGDSALYFCASSPQGGELFFGEGSRLTVL.

This clonotype was counted only a few times. One junction end disagrees with the germline gene, perhaps due to a read error. The chain carries TRBV5-3 and TRBJ2-1, with D maybe TRBD2 (7 bases). TRBV5-3 is filed as an ORF, its function uncertain. CDR3 length equals 15 residues. The CDR3 loop is CASSLVGGQMDEQFF. The DNA for the CDR3 is TGTGCCAGCAGCTTGGTGGGGGGGCAGATGGATGAGCAGTTCTTC.

The chain carries TRBV6-5 and TRBJ1-5; D may be TRBD1 (5 bases). Trimming stripped 9 bases from V and 4 bases from J, with 19 bases between. Germline V CDR1 and CDR2: MNHEY, SVGAGI. This CDR3 has 15 residues. CDR3 residues: CASGAAWGENQPQHF. The DNA for the CDR3 is TGTGCCAGTGGAGCGGCTTGGGGGGAAAATCAGCCCCAGCATTTT.

This clonotype occurred a few times. This chain uses TRBV7-9 with TRBJ2-5, with D perhaps TRBD1 (6 bases). Germline V CDR1 and CDR2: SEHNR, FQNEAQ (reference sequence). CDR3 length: 18 amino acids. Trimming took 4 bases from V and 2 from J, leaving 23 bases between them. The DNA for the CDR3 is TGTGCCAGCAGCTCAACTCCGGGACACGTAACAACTCAAGAGACCCAGTACTTC. This codes for CASSSTPGHVTTQETQYF. The whole variable domain, remainder taken from reference TRBV7-9 and TRBJ2-5, is DTGVSQNPRHKITKRGQNVTFRCDPISEHNRLYWYRQTLGQGPEFLTYFQNEAQLEKSRLLSDRFSAERPKGSFSTLEIQRTEQGDSAMYLCASSSTPGHVTTQETQYFGPGTRLLVL.

Note on this clonotype: A much larger clone is a single base away; this may be a read error. The J gene is TRBJ2-7, the V gene TRBV11-2; 8 bases agree with TRBD1. Per germline, CDR1 SGHAT and CDR2 FQNNGV. With 8 bases clipped from V and 7 bases from J, the junction kept 10 bases outside the gene matches. This CDR3 has 13 residues. CDR3 sequence: CASRPDRAWEQYF. CDR3 DNA sequence: TGTGCCAGCCGCCCGGACAGGGCTTGGGAGCAGTACTTC.

The CDR3 DNA reads as TGTGCCAGCAGCTTTGGGGTTATAGGCCCGAACACTGAAGCTTTCTTT. As protein: CASSFGVIGPNTEAFF. The chain recombines TRBV7-2 with TRBJ1-1; D unclear. Trimming cost V 3 bases and J 1 base, with 15 bases left between them. CDR3 length: 16 residues. CDR1 and CDR2 from the germline V gene are SGHTA and FQGNSA.

This sequence joins TRBV19 and TRBJ1-5, with D hard to call. The CDR3 spans 14 residues. With 3 bases removed from V and 2 bases from J, the gap between germline ends came to 8 bases. Germline loops: CDR1 LNHDA, CDR2 SQIVND (reference sequence). CDR3 in DNA: TGTGCCAGTAGTATGGCGGGTGGCAATCAGCCCCAGCATTTT. It yields the protein CASSMAGGNQPQHF.

As for this clonotype: The junction and the germline gene differ at one end; a read error may be behind it. CDR3 nucleotide sequence: TGTGCCATCAGCGATCCGGGACAGGGGGCAAAAGAGACCCAGTACTTC. This translates into CAISDPGQGAKETQYF. This rearrangement joins TRBV15 to TRBJ2-5; 12 positions agree with TRBD1. This CDR3 comprises 16 residues. Germline V gene sequence: CDR1 LNHNV, CDR2 YYDKDF (reference sequence). Complete variable domain (other parts from reference TRBV15 and TRBJ2-5): DAMVIQNPRYQVTQFGKPVTLSCSQTLNHNVMYWYQQKSSQAPKLLFHYYDKDFNNEADTPDNFQSRRPNTSFCFLDIRSPGLGDTAMYLCAISDPGQGAKETQYFGPGTRLLVL.

The chain combines TRBV6-5 with TRBJ2-1; 10 bases align to TRBD2. The CDR3 sequence is 14 residues long. From germline, CDR1 is MNHEY and CDR2 SVGAGI. V was pared by 2 bases and J by 8 bases, with 3 bases of the junction left unmatched. For the CDR3, the DNA is TGTGCCAGCAGTTACCTAGCGGGGGATGATGAGCAGTTCTTC. It specifies CASSYLAGDDEQFF.

This clonotype turned up a few times. The V call is TRBV12-3 or TRBV12-4, the J call TRBJ1-2; D unresolved. This CDR3 region has 12 residues. Trimming cost V 1 base and J 8 bases, with 8 bases left between them. The CDR3: CASSLGHGGYTF. In DNA form, the CDR3 reads TGTGCCAGCAGTTTAGGCCACGGAGGCTACACCTTC.

The chain links TRBV6-5 to TRBJ1-2, with D hard to call. Germline V CDR1 and CDR2: MNHEY, SVGAGI. The CDR3 runs to 17 residues. V dropped 6 bases and J dropped 3 bases, with 23 bases sitting between them. CDR3 in amino acids: CASSPQLGGNRYYGYTF. As DNA, the CDR3 is TGTGCCAGCAGCCCCCAACTGGGAGGGAACCGCTACTATGGCTACACCTTC.

This clonotype was observed a few times. This chain joins TRBV5-4 and TRBJ2-3; the D gene is possibly TRBD2 (6 bases). CDR1 SGHNT and CDR2 YYREEE come from the germline V gene (reference sequence). The V gene lost 6 bases and the J gene lost 5 bases, with 19 bases spanning the gap. This CDR3 is built from 15 residues. In DNA, the CDR3 is TGTGCCAGCAACGGATTTGGCTGGGGAGGAGATACGCAGTATTTT. This sequence encodes CASNGFGWGGDTQYF.

This clonotype was seen only a few times. The chain couples TRBV27 to TRBJ2-3; D is undetermined. Per germline, CDR1 MNHEY and CDR2 SMNVEV (reference sequence). V lost 4 bases to trimming and J lost 2 bases, with 7 bases between them. The CDR3 loop spans 13 amino acids. The CDR3 coding sequence is TGTGCCAGCAGTTGGGGAAACACAGATACGCAGTATTTT. The encoded protein is CASSWGNTDTQYF.

V gene TRBV7-9 combines with J gene TRBJ1-5; 8 bases are shared with TRBD1. Germline CDR1 SEHNR, CDR2 FQNEAQ (reference sequence). J lost 4 bases, V lost 8 bases, and 7 bases had no gene match. The CDR3 has 14 amino acids. CDR3 in amino acids: CASCETGGNQPQHF. The DNA of the CDR3 is TGTGCCAGCTGCGAAACAGGGGGGAATCAGCCCCAGCATTTT.

This clonotype was detected ten times or more. J is TRBJ2-7 and V is TRBV2; D is possibly TRBD2 (5 bases). V shed 8 bases and J shed 2 bases, with 7 bases lying between them. This CDR3 is 11 amino acids long. Germline V lookup: CDR1 SNHLY, CDR2 FYNNEI. This CDR3 reads CASEGTYEQYF. The DNA for the CDR3 is TGTGCCAGCGAGGGAACCTACGAGCAGTACTTC.

Details on this clonotype: With a much larger clone just one base away, this may be a read error. The CDR3 DNA reads TGTGCCAGCAGCCTGGGACTTGGAAGCACAGATACGCAGTATTTT. Translating gives CASSLGLGSTDTQYF. The chain recombines TRBV5-6 with TRBJ2-3; the D gene is possibly TRBD2 (6 bases). V lost 4 bases, J lost 0 bases, and 12 bases lay in between. The length of the CDR3 is 15 residues. Germline V gene lookup returns CDR1 SGHDT and CDR2 YYEEEE.